Below are 18 T cell receptor beta chains sequenced from a single sample in a study of technical replicates of blood from several donors. Here immunoSEQ multiplex PCR was the method, and the copy in TCRdb shows in-frame clones only, minus some. The top ten hold 4.5% to 5% of the sample, which has 60,000 to 80,000 clones, roughly nine tenths seen once. Sequences were obtained from PBMCs. The source is a human donor in good health. Some clones in this sample may be carry-over from other donors' samples.

The CDR3 sequence: CASSRPGQGNTGELFF. CDR3 bases: TGTGCCAGCAGCAGACCGGGACAGGGGAACACCGGGGAGCTGTTTTTT. The V gene is TRBV7-9, the J gene TRBJ2-2; 9 bases are a match to TRBD1. V lost 5 bases and J lost 1; bases outside the gene matches: 5. Germline CDR1 reads SEHNR; CDR2 reads FQNEAQ (reference sequence). CDR3 length equals 16 residues. The full variable domain, with the rest looked up from reference TRBV7-9 and TRBJ2-2, is DTGVSQNPRHKITKRGQNVTFRCDPISEHNRLYWYRQTLGQGPEFLTYFQNEAQLEKSRLLSDRFSAERPKGSFSTLEIQRTEQGDSAMYLCASSRPGQGNTGELFFGEGSRLTVL.

This clone appeared many times. The chain is built from TRBV7-8 and TRBJ2-7, with D perhaps matching TRBD1 (6 bases). CDR3 length: 15 residues. Germline CDR1 is SGHVS and CDR2 is FQNEAQ. V was pared by 6 bases and J by 4 bases, with 19 bases between. CDR3 sequence: CASSHSSGDLYEQYF. The CDR3 bases are TGTGCCAGCAGTCACTCCTCAGGGGACCTTTACGAGCAGTACTTC.

This chain uses TRBV29-1 with TRBJ1-2; 9 bases are a match to TRBD1. The V and J ends lost 4 bases and 4 bases, in that order; junction bases with no gene match: 7. The germline gives CDR1 SQVTM, CDR2 ANQGSEA. The CDR3 contains 14 residues. CDR3 sequence (DNA): TGCAGCGTTGGACAGGGGGGAGTTGGCTATGGCTACACCTTC. Its protein product is CSVGQGGVGYGYTF.

The chain is built from TRBV7-9 and TRBJ2-7; 7 bases fit TRBD1. Germline V gene sequence: CDR1 SEHNR, CDR2 FQNEAQ (reference sequence). This CDR3 spans 15 amino acids. V lost 5 bases and J lost 1; bases outside the gene matches: 8. CDR3 sequence: CASSPIAGGSYEQYF. For the CDR3, the DNA is TGTGCCAGCAGCCCAATCGCAGGGGGTTCCTACGAGCAGTACTTC. The variable domain in full, completed from reference TRBV7-9 and TRBJ2-7, reads DTGVSQNPRHKITKRGQNVTFRCDPISEHNRLYWYRQTLGQGPEFLTYFQNEAQLEKSRLLSDRFSAERPKGSFSTLEIQRTEQGDSAMYLCASSPIAGGSYEQYFGPGTRLTVT.

This chain joins TRBV19 and TRBJ2-2, with TRBD2 as a possible D gene (7 bases). Per the germline V gene, CDR1 is LNHDA and CDR2 is SQIVND (reference sequence). V was trimmed by 7 bases and J by 6 bases, leaving 21 bases between them. CDR3 length equals 16 residues. This CDR3 reads CASTPRGEGRSGELFF. The DNA of the CDR3 is TGTGCCAGTACCCCGAGGGGGGAGGGCCGGTCCGGGGAGCTGTTTTTT.

This clone was seen at least ten times. The gene calls are TRBV4-1 and TRBJ2-7; D is perhaps TRBD2 (5 bases). The germline CDR1 and CDR2 sequences are MGHRA and YSYEKL. This CDR3 has 14 residues. The V gene lost 2 bases and the J gene lost 3 bases, with 11 bases spanning the gap. The CDR3 loop is CASSQYGKDYEQYF. CDR3 nucleotide sequence: TGCGCCAGCAGCCAATACGGGAAAGACTACGAGCAGTACTTC.

The chain recombines TRBV21-1 with TRBJ1-2. TRBV21-1 is annotated as a pseudogene. The length of the CDR3 is 14 residues. CDR3 DNA sequence: TGTGCCAGCAGCTCCTCGAGGGCGGACTATGGCTACACCTTC. Translation: CASSSSRADYGYTF.

Of note for this clone: At one end, the junction sequence differs from germline, possibly due to a read error. J is TRBJ2-7 and V is TRBV18, with 8 nucleotides matching TRBD2. The CDR3 extends over 14 amino acids. CDR1 and CDR2 (germline): KGHSH, LQKENI. CDR3 coding DNA: TGTGCCAGCTCAGTCGGACTAGCCTCCCACGAGCAGTACTTC. Its protein is CASSVGLASHEQYF. The full variable domain, with the rest looked up from reference TRBV18 and TRBJ2-7, is NAGVMQNPRHLVRRRGQEARLRCSPMKGHSHVYWYRQLPEEGLKFMVYLQKENIIDESGMPKERFSAEFPKEGPSILRIQQVVRGDSAAYFCASSVGLASHEQYFGPGTRLTVT.

In this sample, this clone turned up once. V gene TRBV4-2 combines with J gene TRBJ2-7; no firm D call. CDR3 length: 13 residues. Germline V CDR1 and CDR2: LGHNA, YNFKEQ. V lost 7 bases, J lost 5 bases, and 15 bases lay in between. The chain's CDR3 is CASTPYPGDEQYF. In DNA form, the CDR3 reads TGTGCCAGCACCCCCTACCCAGGCGACGAGCAGTACTTC.

The chain combines TRBV7-8 with TRBJ1-5; TRBD1 matches 11 bases. The germline V gene has CDR1 SGHVS and CDR2 FQNEAQ. V gave up 4 bases and J gave up 2 bases; unmatched junction bases: 13. The CDR3 is 19 residues long. The CDR3 DNA follows: TGTGCCAGCAGCTCCTATAGGGCCGGGACAGGGGGAGGCAATCAGCCCCAGCATTTT. Translating it yields CASSSYRAGTGGGNQPQHF.

The chain is built from TRBV10-3 and TRBJ2-5, with 8 nucleotides matching TRBD1. The CDR3 has 13 amino acids. Germline loops: CDR1 ENHRY, CDR2 SYGVKD. V was clipped by 6 bases and J by 3 bases; unmatched bases: 3. The CDR3 here is CAIRLTGEETQYF. Here the CDR3 DNA reads TGTGCCATCAGACTGACAGGGGAAGAGACCCAGTACTTC.

This clone was seen just once. J is TRBJ1-1 and V is TRBV13, with D perhaps matching TRBD1 (5 bases). CDR1 and CDR2 (germline): PRHDT, FYEKMQ (reference sequence). This CDR3 is built from 15 residues. V shed 0 bases and J shed 7 bases, with 15 bases lying between them. In DNA, the CDR3 is TGTGCCAGCAGCTTAGGTTCGGGGGGTCTTCTTGAAGCTTTCTTT. This codes for CASSLGSGGLLEAFF.

The J gene is TRBJ2-7, the V gene TRBV7-6; 12 bases map to TRBD2. This CDR3 has 16 residues. V gave up 3 bases and J gave up 5 bases; unmatched junction bases: 8. Germline values: CDR1 SGHVS, CDR2 FNYEAQ. As DNA, the CDR3 is TGTGCCAGCAGCTTTCCTAGCGGGAGGGCCCTTAACGAGCAGTACTTC. It encodes CASSFPSGRALNEQYF. Drawing the rest from reference TRBV7-6 and TRBJ2-7, the complete variable domain is GAGVSQSPRYKVTKRGQDVALRCDPISGHVSLYWYRQALGQGPEFLTYFNYEAQQDKSGLPNDRFSAERPEGSISTLTIQRTEQRDSAMYRCASSFPSGRALNEQYFGPGTRLTVT.

The chain employs TRBV2 and TRBJ1-5; the D gene is possibly TRBD1 (5 bases). V was shortened by 6 bases and J by 0 bases, with 12 bases between the two germline ends. The CDR3 contains 15 residues. Germline CDR1 SNHLY, CDR2 FYNNEI. CDR3 coding DNA: TGTGCCAGCAGGGGGAGGACAACTAGCAATCAGCCCCAGCATTTT. Encoded protein: CASRGRTTSNQPQHF.

The V gene is TRBV19, the J gene TRBJ1-6, with D uncertain. CDR1 and CDR2 (germline): LNHDA, SQIVND (reference sequence). CDR3 size: 15 residues. The V gene lost 1 base and the J gene lost 9 bases, with 13 bases spanning the gap. The CDR3 region is CASSIVGGIGSPLHF. The CDR3 bases are TGTGCCAGTAGTATAGTGGGAGGGATCGGTTCACCCCTCCACTTT.

The chain carries TRBV7-9 and TRBJ2-7; 10 bases fit TRBD1. Germline assignment: CDR1 SEHNR and CDR2 FQNEAQ (reference sequence). Losses at the gene ends were 8 bases for V and 2 bases for J; bases not matched to a gene: 3. This CDR3 contains 13 residues. The DNA of the CDR3 is TGTGCCAGCGGCGGACAGGGGGCCTACGAGCAGTACTTC. Encoded protein: CASGGQGAYEQYF.

This chain uses TRBV7-9 with TRBJ1-2; possibly TRBD1 for D (5 bases). The germline V gene has CDR1 SEHNR and CDR2 FQNEAQ (reference sequence). Deletions cut 4 bases from V and 7 bases from J, with 13 bases between. The CDR3 has 13 amino acids. The CDR3 DNA reads as TGTGCCAGCAGCTCGCAAGGGGTTACTGGCTACACCTTC. Its translation: CASSSQGVTGYTF. Full variable domain (rest looked up from reference TRBV7-9 and TRBJ1-2): DTGVSQNPRHKITKRGQNVTFRCDPISEHNRLYWYRQTLGQGPEFLTYFQNEAQLEKSRLLSDRFSAERPKGSFSTLEIQRTEQGDSAMYLCASSSQGVTGYTFGSGTRLTVV.

The chain links TRBV7-3 to TRBJ2-1, with TRBD2 matching over 8 bases. Germline loops: CDR1 SGHTA, CDR2 FQGTGA. V lost 2 bases and J lost 5; bases outside the gene matches: 8. This CDR3 spans 16 amino acids. The CDR3 sequence is CASSLAGGRNDNEQFF. CDR3 sequence (DNA): TGTGCCAGCAGCTTAGCGGGGGGCCGAAACGACAATGAGCAGTTCTTC.